The T cell receptor beta chain described here comes from a study of molecular identifiers for immune sequencing clone quantification. Study-level information: Replicates partitioned RNA from approximately 20,000 or 100,000 naive CD8 cells into five parts, sequencing four.

This clonotype has a handful of counts. A CD8+CD4-CCR7+CD45RA+ gate was used to sort naive CD8 T cells. TCRdb itself ran the PCR reads through MiXCR, one entry per CDR3 protein. The data show about half a million distinct CDR3 sequences, about a fifth seen once. Sequenced input: naive CD8+ T cells from blood, with Jurkat cell RNA spiked in. This sample's subset: FACS-sorted CD8+CD4-CCR7+CD45RA+ naive T cells. The receptor comes from a human donor in good health. Some libraries in this study had Jurkat cell RNA spiked in.

The CDR3 sequence: CASTLSFISTDTQYF. The DNA of the CDR3 is TGTGCCAGCACCCTAAGCTTTATCAGCACAGATACGCAGTATTTT. V and J are TRBV2 and TRBJ2-3; D gene uncertain. The CDR3 length is 15 residues. V dropped 7 bases and J dropped 0 bases, with 14 bases sitting between them. Germline V CDR1 and CDR2: SNHLY, FYNNEI.